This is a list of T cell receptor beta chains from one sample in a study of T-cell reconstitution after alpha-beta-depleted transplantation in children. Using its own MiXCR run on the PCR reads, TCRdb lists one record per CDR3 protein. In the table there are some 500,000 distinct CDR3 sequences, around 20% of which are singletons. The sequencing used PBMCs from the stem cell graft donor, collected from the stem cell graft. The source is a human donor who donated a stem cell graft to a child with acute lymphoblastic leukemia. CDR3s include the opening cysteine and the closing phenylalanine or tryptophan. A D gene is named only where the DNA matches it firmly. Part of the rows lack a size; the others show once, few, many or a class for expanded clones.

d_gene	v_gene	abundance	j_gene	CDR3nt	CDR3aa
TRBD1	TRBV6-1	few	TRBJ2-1	TGTGCCAGCAGTGGCAGGGACAGGGCCCCCTACAATGAGCAGTTCTTC	CASSGRDRAPYNEQFF
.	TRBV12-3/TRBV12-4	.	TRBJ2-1	TGTGCCAGCAGTTTAGGTCAGCGATGGCGGTTACGAAGGAATGAGCAGTTCTTC	CASSLGQRWRLRRNEQFF
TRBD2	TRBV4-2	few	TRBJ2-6	TGTGCCAGCAGCCGGAGGGATGGGACTAGCGGGAGGGCCACTGGGGCCAACGTCCTGACTTTC	CASSRRDGTSGRATGANVLTF
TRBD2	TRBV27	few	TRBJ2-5	TGTGCCAGCAGTTTCGGCGGGAGCGGCATAGAGACCCAGTACTTC	CASSFGGSGIETQYF
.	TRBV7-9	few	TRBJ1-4	TGTGCCAGCAGCTTCGGCGTGCCGGATGAAAAACTGTTTTTT	CASSFGVPDEKLFF
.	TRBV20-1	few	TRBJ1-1	TGCAGGCCAACCGGGACACTCCCCATGAACACTGAAGCTTTCTTT	CRPTGTLPMNTEAFF
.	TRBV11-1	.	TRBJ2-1	TGTGCCAGCAGCTCATGGACAGAAACGGGCTCCTACAATGAGCAGTTCTTC	CASSSWTETGSYNEQFF
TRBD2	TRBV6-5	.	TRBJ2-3	TGTGCCAGCAGACTCGGACTAGCGGGAACAGATACGCAGTATTTT	CASRLGLAGTDTQYF
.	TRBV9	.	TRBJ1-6	TGTGCCAGCAGCGTGGACGGGAGCTCCTATAATTCACCCCTCCACTTT	CASSVDGSSYNSPLHF
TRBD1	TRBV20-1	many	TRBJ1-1	TGCAGTGCCCCTGGACAGGGGGCGGCTGAAGCTTTCTTT	CSAPGQGAAEAFF
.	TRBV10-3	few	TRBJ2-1	TGTGCCATCAGTGAGTCGAGCCAAGCTTCCTACAATGAGCAGTTCTTC	CAISESSQASYNEQFF
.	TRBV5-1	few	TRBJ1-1	TGCGCCAGCAGCTTGAGTCTTTCTGAAGCTTTCTTT	CASSLSLSEAFF
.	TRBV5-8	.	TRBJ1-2	TGTGCCAGCAGCTTGTATAGGGCAGCAGACCCGGACGGCTACACCTTC	CASSLYRAADPDGYTF
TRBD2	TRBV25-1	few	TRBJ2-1	TGTGCCAGCAGTGAATCTAGACTAGCGGGAGTAAATGAGCAGTTCTTC	CASSESRLAGVNEQFF
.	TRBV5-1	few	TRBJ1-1	TGCGCCAGCAGCTCACGCCGACAGAACACTGAAGCTTTCTTT	CASSSRRQNTEAFF
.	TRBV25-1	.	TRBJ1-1	TGTGCCAGCAGTGAATTCGTCCTCGGGGCTGAAGCTTTCTTT	CASSEFVLGAEAFF
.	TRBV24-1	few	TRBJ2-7	TGTGCCACCAGTGACGTGTTGTCCAACGAGCAGTACTTC	CATSDVLSNEQYF